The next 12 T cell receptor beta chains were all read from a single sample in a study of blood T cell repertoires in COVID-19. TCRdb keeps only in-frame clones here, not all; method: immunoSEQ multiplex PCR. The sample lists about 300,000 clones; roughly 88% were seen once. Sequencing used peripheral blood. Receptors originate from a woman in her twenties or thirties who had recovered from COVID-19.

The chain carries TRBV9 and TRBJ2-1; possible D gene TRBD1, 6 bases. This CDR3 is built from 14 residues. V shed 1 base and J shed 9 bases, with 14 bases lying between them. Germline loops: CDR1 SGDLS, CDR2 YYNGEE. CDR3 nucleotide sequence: TGTGCCAGCAGCGTATCAGGGGTTTCGGGTGAGCAGTTCTTC. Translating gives CASSVSGVSGEQFF.

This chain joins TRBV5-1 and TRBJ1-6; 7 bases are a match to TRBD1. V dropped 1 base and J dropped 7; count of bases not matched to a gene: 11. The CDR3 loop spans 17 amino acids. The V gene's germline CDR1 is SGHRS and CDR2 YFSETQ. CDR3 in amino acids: CASSLTFATGFNSPLHF. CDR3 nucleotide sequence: TGCGCCAGCAGCTTGACCTTTGCGACAGGGTTCAATTCACCCCTCCACTTT.

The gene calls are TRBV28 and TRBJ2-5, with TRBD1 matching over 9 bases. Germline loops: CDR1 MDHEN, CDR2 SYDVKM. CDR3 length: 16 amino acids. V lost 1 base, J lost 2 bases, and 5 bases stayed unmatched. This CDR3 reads CASSLYPGQGQETQYF. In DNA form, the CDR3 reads TGTGCCAGCAGTTTATACCCAGGACAGGGGCAAGAGACCCAGTACTTC.

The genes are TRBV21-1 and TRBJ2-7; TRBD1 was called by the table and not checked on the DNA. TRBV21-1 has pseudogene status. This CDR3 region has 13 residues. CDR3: CASGGQSSYEQYF. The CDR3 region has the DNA TGTGCCAGCGGGGGACAGAGCTCCTACGAGCAGTACTTC.

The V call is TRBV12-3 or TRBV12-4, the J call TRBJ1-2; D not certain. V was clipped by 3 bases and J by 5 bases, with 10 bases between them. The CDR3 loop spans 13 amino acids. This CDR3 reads CASSLGDGYGYTF. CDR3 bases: TGTGCCAGCAGTTTGGGAGACGGATATGGCTACACCTTC.

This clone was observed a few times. DNA for the CDR3: TGTGCCAGCAGGTCCACAGATTATGGCTACACCTTC. It is translated as CASRSTDYGYTF. V is TRBV9 and J is TRBJ1-2; D remains unclear. Trimming left V 5 bases short and J 5 bases short, with 10 bases between. The CDR3 spans 12 residues. Germline values: CDR1 SGDLS, CDR2 YYNGEE.

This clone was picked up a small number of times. CDR3 nucleotides: TGTGCCAGCAGCTTATTCGCGTATTCACCCCTCCACTTT. This sequence encodes CASSLFAYSPLHF. The V call is TRBV11-2, the J call TRBJ1-6; unclear D gene. Trimming stripped 2 bases from V and 8 bases from J, with 7 bases between. The CDR3 length is 13 residues. The germline gives CDR1 SGHAT, CDR2 FQNNGV.

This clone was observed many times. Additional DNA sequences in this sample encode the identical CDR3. The CDR3 spells CSARPLETQYF. In nucleotides, the CDR3 is TGCAGTGCTAGACCCCTCGAGACCCAGTACTTC. The chain carries TRBV20-1 and TRBJ2-5; D ambiguous. Germline loops: CDR1 DFQATT, CDR2 SNEGSKA (reference sequence). V was trimmed by 2 bases and J by 5 bases, leaving 6 bases between them. The length of the CDR3 is 11 residues.

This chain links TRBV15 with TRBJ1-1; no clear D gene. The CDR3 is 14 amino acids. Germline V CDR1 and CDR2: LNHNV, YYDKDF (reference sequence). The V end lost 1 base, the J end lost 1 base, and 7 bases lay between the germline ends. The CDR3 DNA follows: TGTGCCACCAGCAGAGCTGAGGGGAACACTGAAGCTTTCTTT. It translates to CATSRAEGNTEAFF.

The chain's CDR3 is CASKEADYEQYF. The DNA of the CDR3 is TGTGCCAGCAAGGAGGCAGACTACGAGCAGTACTTC. The rearrangement joins TRBV6-5 to TRBJ2-7; D is perhaps TRBD2 (5 bases). The germline CDR1 and CDR2 sequences are MNHEY and SVGAGI. With 7 bases removed from V and 3 bases from J, the gap between germline ends came to 10 bases. CDR3 length: 12 amino acids.

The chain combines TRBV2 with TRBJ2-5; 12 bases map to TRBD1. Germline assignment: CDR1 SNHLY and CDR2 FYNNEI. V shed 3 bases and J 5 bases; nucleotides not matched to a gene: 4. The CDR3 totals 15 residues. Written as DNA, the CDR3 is TGTGCCAGCAGTGATGGGACAGGGGGCGTTGAGACCCAGTACTTC. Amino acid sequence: CASSDGTGGVETQYF.

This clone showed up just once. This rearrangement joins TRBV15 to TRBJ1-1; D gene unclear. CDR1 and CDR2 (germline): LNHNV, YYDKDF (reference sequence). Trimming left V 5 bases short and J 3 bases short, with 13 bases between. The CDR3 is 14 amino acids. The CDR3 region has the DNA TGTGCCACCAGCGATCCTGGAGCCGACACTGAAGCTTTCTTT. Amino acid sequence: CATSDPGADTEAFF.